This record covers a single TCR beta chain. This receptor's antigen is unknown. One base away there is no much larger clone; base qualities are not given. Reading the label with the study, this specimen's time point is: week 5, during vaccination. Every vaccine dose consisted of 300 ug of a 20-mer mutant IDH1 peptide in Montanide, administered subcutaneously together with topical imiquimod. All donors had newly diagnosed IDH1-mutant astrocytomas of WHO grade 3 or 4 that showed loss of nuclear ATRX. The samples were drawn from NOA16, a multicentre, single-arm, open-label phase I trial in Germany that tested a mutant IDH1 peptide vaccine in humans for the first time. The DNeasy Blood and Tissue Kit was used to extract genomic DNA from EDTA blood for TCRB sequencing. Taken from the germline V gene, the CDR1 and CDR2 loops are ENHRY and SYGVKD. Counted from cysteine to phenylalanine, this CDR3 has 13 amino acids. Left in the record is the CDR3 DNA by itself, 39 bases read in frame from the first base. V is shortened by 3 bases, J by 1 base, and the region joining them spans 6 bases.

These data belong to a study of a mutant IDH1 vaccine in newly diagnosed glioma (dated by TCRdb to 2020 to 2023). Regarding the complete study: Across visits V03 through V10, patients got a total of eight vaccinations, given in weeks 1, 3, 5, 7, 11, 15, 19 and 23. Vaccination started 4-6 weeks after radiotherapy alone, or was given together with temozolomide cycles in the groups whose treatment included chemotherapy. Before enrollment, most patients had been given radiochemotherapy with temozolomide as standard therapy, while the rest had received either radiotherapy alone or temozolomide alone. Peripheral blood was drawn at six visits: V03 (baseline), V05, V07, V10, V12 and V13. Longitudinal TCRB deep sequencing was performed for about two dozen treated patients wherever samples were available for exploratory analyses. The roughly 32 treated patients were roughly 62% male and around 40% female, with a mean age of about 38 years.

Here is what the overall study found, with its caveats: PBMC samples for TCRB deep sequencing were selected based on availability. Vaccine-induced immune responses across multiple MHC alleles were detected in approximately 93% of patients. No apparent relationship was observed between pseudoprogression and alterations in the top peripheral T cell clonotypes detected by TCRB sequencing. According to the authors, sample limitations meant that analyses of patient blood samples could not be reproduced.

The library was produced with the immunoSEQ multiplex PCR assay. Rearranged TCR beta chain sequences were amplified with the hsTCRB Kit following the manufacturer's protocol. Sequencing of TCRB libraries was carried out on an Illumina MiSeq. From the authors' description of their analysis: The proprietary platform of the kit vendor was used for demultiplexing, trimming and gene mapping. TCRdb re-hosts the immuneACCESS table, in-frame sequences only. Its copies lack some clones; in the studies checked, an unresolved V gene accounts for under half of them, and the cause for the rest is not known. The V and J calls and clone size were taken over from that table, and D and trimming were inferred from the DNA. The sample table holds tens of thousands of clones, of which roughly 90% were seen once. Together, the top ten hold 20% of the sample.

This clonotype was sampled from a young man with glioma. The chain employs TRBV10-3 and TRBJ1-1; a tentative D match to TRBD1 spans 6 bases. The specimen was PBMCs, collected from a glioma patient whose treatment included an IDH1 peptide vaccine. The CDR3 has the sequence CAISEQGNTEAFF. The nucleotides are TGTGCCATCAGTGAACAGGGGAACACTGAAGCTTTCTTT.